Listed below are T cell receptor beta chains from one sample, sequenced in a study of blood T cell repertoires in COVID-19. Some clones are missing from TCRdb's copy, which holds only in-frame ones; the method was immunoSEQ multiplex PCR. The table lists about 130,000 clones, almost 80% of them singletons. Sequencing was carried out using peripheral blood. These receptor sequences come from a man aged 55 to 70 who had recovered from COVID-19. The conserved cysteine and the conserved F or W are not part of the CDR3 here. D genes are given only for firm matches. Expanded clones are given a class, and other clones once, few, many or no size at all.

>TRBD1|TRBV30|.
AWSRTGYNYGYT
>.|TRBV9|.
ASSVAHGSPLH
>.|TRBV4-3|.
ASSQDAGGLSYEQY
>.|TRBV29-1|.
SVRAGSTDTQY
>.|TRBV28|.
ASSRSSGANVLT
>TRBD1|TRBV7-2|.
ASSLIPGQENSPLH
>TRBD2|TRBV28|once
ASSSLSGGTGELF
>TRBD2|TRBV28|.
ASSPHSGSSYNEQF
>TRBD1|TRBV5-5|.
ASSLGQGVYEQY
>.|TRBV6-5|.
ASSWRGGDSPLH
>TRBD1|TRBV2|.
ASSEQGAAGITEAF
>.|TRBV19|few
ASSTRQNSPLH
>TRBD1|TRBV6-6|.
ASSYRTGSGNYGYT
>TRBD2|TRBV7-3|.
ASSLGTSGTGELF
>.|TRBV7-2|.
ASRSGGTRGGKLF
>.|TRBV10-3|.
AISESTGQPQH
>TRBD1|TRBV5-5|.
ASSLGQGLLYSNQPQH